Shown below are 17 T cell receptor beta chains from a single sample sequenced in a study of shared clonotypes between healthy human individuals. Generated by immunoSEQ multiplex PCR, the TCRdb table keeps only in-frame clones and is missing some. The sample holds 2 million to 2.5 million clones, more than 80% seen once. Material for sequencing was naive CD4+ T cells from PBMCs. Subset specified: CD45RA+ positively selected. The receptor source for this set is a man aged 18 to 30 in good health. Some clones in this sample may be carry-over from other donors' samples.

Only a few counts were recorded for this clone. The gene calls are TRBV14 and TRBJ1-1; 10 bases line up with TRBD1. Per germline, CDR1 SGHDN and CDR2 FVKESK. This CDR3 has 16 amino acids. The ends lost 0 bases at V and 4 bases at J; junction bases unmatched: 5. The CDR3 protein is CASSQETGGRVTEAFF. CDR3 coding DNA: TGTGCCAGCAGCCAAGAGACAGGGGGCCGGGTCACTGAAGCTTTCTTT.

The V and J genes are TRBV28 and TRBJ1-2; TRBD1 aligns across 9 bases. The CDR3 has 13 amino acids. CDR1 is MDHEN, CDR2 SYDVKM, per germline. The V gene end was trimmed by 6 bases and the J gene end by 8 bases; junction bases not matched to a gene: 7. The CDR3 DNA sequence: TGTGCCAGCAGCAGCGGGACAGGGACCGGCTACACCTTC. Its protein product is CASSSGTGTGYTF.

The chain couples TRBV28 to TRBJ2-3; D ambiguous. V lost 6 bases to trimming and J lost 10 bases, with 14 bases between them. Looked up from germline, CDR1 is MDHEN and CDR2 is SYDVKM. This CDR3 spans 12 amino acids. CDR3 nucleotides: TGTGCCAGCAGGTCGACTGCTCCAGCGCAGTATTTT. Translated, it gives CASRSTAPAQYF.

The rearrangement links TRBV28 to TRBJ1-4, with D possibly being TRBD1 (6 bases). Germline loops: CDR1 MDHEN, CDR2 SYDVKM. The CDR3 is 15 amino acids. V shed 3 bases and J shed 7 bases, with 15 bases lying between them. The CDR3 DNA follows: TGTGCCAGCAGTTTTCAACAGGGAGGAGGTGAAAAACTGTTTTTT. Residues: CASSFQQGGGEKLFF.

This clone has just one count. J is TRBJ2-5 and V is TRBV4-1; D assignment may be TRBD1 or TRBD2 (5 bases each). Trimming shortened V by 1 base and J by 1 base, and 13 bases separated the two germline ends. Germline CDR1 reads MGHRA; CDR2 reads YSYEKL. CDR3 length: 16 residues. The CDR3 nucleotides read TGCGCCAGCAGCCAAGTTTGGGACGCTTCCCAAGAGACCCAGTACTTC. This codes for CASSQVWDASQETQYF.

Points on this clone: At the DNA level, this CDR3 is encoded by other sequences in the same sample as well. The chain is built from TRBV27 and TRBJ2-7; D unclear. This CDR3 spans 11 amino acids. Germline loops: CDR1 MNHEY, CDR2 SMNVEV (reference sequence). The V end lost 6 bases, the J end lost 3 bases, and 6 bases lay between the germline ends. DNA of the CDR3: TGTGCCAGCAGGGGCGGCTACGAGCAGTACTTC. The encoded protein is CASRGGYEQYF.

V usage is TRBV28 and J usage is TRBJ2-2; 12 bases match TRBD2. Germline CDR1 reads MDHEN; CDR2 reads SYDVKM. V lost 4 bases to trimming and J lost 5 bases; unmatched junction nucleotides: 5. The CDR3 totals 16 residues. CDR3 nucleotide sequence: TGTGCCAGCAGTTCGGGACTAGCGGGTGAAACCGGGGAGCTGTTTTTT. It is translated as CASSSGLAGETGELFF.

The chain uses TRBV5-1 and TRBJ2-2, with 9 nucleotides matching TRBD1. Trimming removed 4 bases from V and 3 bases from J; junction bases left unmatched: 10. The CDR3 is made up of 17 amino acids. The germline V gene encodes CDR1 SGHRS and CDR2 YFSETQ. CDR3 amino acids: CASSDRQGVRDTGELFF. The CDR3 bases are TGCGCCAGCAGCGACCGACAGGGGGTAAGGGACACCGGGGAGCTGTTTTTT.

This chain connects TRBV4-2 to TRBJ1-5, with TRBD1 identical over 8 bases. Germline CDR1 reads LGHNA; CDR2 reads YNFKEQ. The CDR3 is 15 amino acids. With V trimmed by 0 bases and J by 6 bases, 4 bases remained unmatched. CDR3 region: CASSQDPGGGQPQHF. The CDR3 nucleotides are TGTGCCAGCAGCCAAGATCCAGGGGGCGGTCAGCCCCAGCATTTT.

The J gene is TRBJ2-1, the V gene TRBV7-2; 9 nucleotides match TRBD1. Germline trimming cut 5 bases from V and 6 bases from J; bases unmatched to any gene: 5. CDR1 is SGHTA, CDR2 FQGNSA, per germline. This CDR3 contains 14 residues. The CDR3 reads CASSRDRVINEQFF. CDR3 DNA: TGTGCCAGCAGCCGGGACAGGGTAATCAATGAGCAGTTCTTC. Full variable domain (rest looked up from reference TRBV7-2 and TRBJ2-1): GAGVSQSPSNKVTEKGKDVELRCDPISGHTALYWYRQSLGQGLEFLIYFQGNSAPDKSGLPSDRFSAERTGGSVSTLTIQRTQQEDSAVYLCASSRDRVINEQFFGPGTRLTVL.

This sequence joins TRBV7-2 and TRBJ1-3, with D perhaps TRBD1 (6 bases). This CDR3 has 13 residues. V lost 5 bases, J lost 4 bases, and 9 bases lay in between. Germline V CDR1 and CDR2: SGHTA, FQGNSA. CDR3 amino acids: CASSQDRGNTIYF. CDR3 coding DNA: TGTGCCAGCAGCCAGGACAGAGGAAACACCATATATTTT.

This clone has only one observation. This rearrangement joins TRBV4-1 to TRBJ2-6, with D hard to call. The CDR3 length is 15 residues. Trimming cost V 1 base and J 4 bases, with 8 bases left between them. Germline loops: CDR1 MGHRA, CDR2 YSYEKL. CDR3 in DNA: TGCGCCAGCAGCCAAGGAGGCACCGGGGCCAACGTCCTGACTTTC. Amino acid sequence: CASSQGGTGANVLTF.

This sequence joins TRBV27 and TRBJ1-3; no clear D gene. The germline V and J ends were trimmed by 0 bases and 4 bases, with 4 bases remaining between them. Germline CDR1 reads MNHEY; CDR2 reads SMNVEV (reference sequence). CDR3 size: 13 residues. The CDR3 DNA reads TGTGCCAGCAGTTTATCAGTGGGAAACACCATATATTTT. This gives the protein CASSLSVGNTIYF.

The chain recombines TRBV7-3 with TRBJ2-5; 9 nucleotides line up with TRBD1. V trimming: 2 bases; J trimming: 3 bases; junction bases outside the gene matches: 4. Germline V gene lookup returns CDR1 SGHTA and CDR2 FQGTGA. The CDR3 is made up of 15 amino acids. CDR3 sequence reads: CASSLVTGGKETQYF. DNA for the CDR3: TGTGCCAGCAGCTTAGTGACAGGGGGTAAAGAGACCCAGTACTTC. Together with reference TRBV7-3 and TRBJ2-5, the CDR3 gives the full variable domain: GAGVSQTPSNKVTEKGKYVELRCDPISGHTALYWYRQSLGQGPEFLIYFQGTGAADDSGLPNDRFFAVRPEGSVSTLKIQRTERGDSAVYLCASSLVTGGKETQYFGPGTRLLVL.

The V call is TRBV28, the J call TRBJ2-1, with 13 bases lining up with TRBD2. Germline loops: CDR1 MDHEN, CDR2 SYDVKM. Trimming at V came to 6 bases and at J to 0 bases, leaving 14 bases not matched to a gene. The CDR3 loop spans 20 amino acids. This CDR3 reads CASSSTGLAGLFSSYNEQFF. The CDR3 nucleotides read TGTGCCAGCAGCTCTACGGGACTAGCGGGACTCTTTAGCTCCTACAATGAGCAGTTCTTC.

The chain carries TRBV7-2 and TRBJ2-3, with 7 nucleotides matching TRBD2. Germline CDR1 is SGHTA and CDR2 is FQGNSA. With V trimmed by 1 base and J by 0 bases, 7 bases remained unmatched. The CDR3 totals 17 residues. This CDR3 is CASSLEFGAGSTDTQYF. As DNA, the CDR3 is TGTGCCAGCAGCTTAGAGTTCGGAGCGGGAAGCACAGATACGCAGTATTTT.

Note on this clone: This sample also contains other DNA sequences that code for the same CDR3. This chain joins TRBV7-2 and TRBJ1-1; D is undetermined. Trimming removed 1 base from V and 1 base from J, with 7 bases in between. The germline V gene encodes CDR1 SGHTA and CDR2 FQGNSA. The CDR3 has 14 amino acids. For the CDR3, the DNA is TGTGCCAGCAGCTTAGGTCCAGGGAACACTGAAGCTTTCTTT. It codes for CASSLGPGNTEAFF.